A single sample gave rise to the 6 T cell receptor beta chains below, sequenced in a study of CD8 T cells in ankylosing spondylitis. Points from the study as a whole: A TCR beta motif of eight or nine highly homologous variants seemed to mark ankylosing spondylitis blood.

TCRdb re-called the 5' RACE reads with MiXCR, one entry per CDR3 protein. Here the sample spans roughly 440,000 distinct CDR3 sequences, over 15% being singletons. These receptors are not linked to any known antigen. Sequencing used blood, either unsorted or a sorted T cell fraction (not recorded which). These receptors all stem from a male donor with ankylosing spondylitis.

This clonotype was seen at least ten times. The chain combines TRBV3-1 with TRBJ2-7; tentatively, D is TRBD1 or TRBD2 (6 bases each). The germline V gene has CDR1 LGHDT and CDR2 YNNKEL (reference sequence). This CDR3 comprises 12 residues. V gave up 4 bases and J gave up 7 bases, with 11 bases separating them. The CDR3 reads CASSPTGAEQYF. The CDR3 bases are TGTGCCAGCAGCCCCACGGGGGCGGAGCAGTACTTC.

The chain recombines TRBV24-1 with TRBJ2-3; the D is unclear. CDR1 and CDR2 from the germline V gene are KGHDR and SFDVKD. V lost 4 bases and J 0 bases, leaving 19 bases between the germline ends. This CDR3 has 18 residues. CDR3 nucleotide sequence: TGTGCCACCAGTGACCCCTCGGGTTACCTCACTAGCACAGATACGCAGTATTTT. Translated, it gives CATSDPSGYLTSTDTQYF.

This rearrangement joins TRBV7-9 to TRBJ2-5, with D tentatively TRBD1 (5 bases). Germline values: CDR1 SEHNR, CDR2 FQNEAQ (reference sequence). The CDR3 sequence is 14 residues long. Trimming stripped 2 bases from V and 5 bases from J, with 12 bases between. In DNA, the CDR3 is TGTGCCAGCAGCTTATCAGGGTCAAAGGAGACCCAGTACTTC. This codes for CASSLSGSKETQYF.

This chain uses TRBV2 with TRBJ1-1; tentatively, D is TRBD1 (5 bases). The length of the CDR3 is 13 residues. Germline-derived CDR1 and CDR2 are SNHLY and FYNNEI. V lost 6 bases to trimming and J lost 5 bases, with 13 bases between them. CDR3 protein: CASRTNGGTEAFF. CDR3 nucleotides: TGTGCCAGCAGAACTAATGGGGGAACTGAAGCTTTCTTT.

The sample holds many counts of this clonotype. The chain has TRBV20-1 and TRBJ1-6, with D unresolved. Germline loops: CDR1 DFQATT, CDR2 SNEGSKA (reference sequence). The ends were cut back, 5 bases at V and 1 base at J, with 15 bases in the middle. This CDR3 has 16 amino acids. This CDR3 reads CSAYQTGRSYNSPLHF. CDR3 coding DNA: TGCAGTGCTTACCAGACGGGGAGGTCCTATAATTCACCCCTCCACTTT.

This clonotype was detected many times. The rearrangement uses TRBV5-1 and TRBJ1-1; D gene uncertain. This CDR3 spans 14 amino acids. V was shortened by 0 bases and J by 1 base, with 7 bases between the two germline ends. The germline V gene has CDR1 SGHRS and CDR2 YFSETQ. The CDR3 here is CASSLGEGNTEAFF. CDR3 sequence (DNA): TGCGCCAGCAGCTTGGGTGAGGGGAACACTGAAGCTTTCTTT.